The 2 T cell receptor beta chains presented below share a single source sample, sequenced in a study of shared clonotypes between healthy human individuals. Profiled with immunoSEQ multiplex PCR; TCRdb holds only in-frame clones, not every one. In the table there are some 2,500,000 clones, roughly 93% of which are singletons. The sample taken for sequencing was naive CD4+ T cells from PBMCs. The subset: CD45RA+ positively selected. These TCRs come from a man between 18 and 29 years old in good health. Some clones in this sample may be carry-over from other donors' samples.

This rearrangement joins TRBV5-1 to TRBJ2-3, with a possible D match to TRBD1 (6 bases). Trimming left V 5 bases short and J 4 bases short, with 17 bases between. Germline V lookup: CDR1 SGHRS, CDR2 YFSETQ. This CDR3 has 15 residues. CDR3 nucleotide sequence: TGCGCCAGCAGTTATGCTCCAGGGGTAGCAGATACGCAGTATTTT. Translation: CASSYAPGVADTQYF. Together with reference TRBV5-1 and TRBJ2-3, the CDR3 gives the full variable domain: KAGVTQTPRYLIKTRGQQVTLSCSPISGHRSVSWYQQTPGQGLQFLFEYFSETQRNKGNFPGRFSGRQFSNSRSEMNVSTLELGDSALYLCASSYAPGVADTQYFGPGTRLTVL.

As to this clone: Other DNA sequences in this sample translate to the same CDR3. The J gene is TRBJ1-5, the V gene TRBV5-1; 9 nucleotides match TRBD1. The J segment lost 7 bases and the V segment lost 4 bases, leaving 6 bases of the junction unmatched. The CDR3 sequence is 14 residues long. Germline-derived CDR1 and CDR2 are SGHRS and YFSETQ. The CDR3, as DNA: TGCGCCAGCAGCCCGGACAGGGGCGACCAGCCCCAGCATTTT. Its translation: CASSPDRGDQPQHF.